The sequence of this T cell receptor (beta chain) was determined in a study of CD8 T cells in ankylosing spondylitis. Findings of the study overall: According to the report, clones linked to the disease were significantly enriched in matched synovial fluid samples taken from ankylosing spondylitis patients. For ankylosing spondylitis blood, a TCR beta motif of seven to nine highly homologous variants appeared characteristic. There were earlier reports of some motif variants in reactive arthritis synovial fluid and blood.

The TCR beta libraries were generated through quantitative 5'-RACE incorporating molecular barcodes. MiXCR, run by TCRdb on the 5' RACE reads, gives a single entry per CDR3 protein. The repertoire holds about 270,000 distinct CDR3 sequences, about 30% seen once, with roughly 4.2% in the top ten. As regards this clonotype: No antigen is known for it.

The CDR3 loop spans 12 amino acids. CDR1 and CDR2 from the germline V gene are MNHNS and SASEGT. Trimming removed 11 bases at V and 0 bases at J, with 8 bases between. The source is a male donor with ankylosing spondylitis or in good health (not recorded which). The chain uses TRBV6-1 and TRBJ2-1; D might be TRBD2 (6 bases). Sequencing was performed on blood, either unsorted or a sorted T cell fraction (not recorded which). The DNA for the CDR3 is TGTGCCGCGGGACTCTCCTACAATGAGCAGTTCTTC. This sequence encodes CAAGLSYNEQFF.